This TCR beta chain was captured in a study of blood T cell repertoires in COVID-19 (dated by TCRdb to about 2020). For the study in its entirety: Samples covering the acute and convalescent phases of COVID-19 were provided by collaborators in the United States, Italy and Spain. A freely available public database, intended as a resource for researchers studying the immune response to SARS-CoV-2, is where the repertoires were released. Where available, HLA class I and class II types were taken from metadata supplied by the sample provider and were not determined by assay-based typing. Deeply sampled blood TCRbeta repertoires from subjects exposed to, actively infected with, or recovered from COVID-19 were included in the dataset. The material from the prospective study consisted of cDNA or gDNA derived from T cells, B-cell-depleted T cells, or PBMCs. Nearly every sample came with metadata listing a de-identified subject ID, COVID-19 status, age in years and sex. Samples were obtained from the ongoing ImmuneRACE study (first 160 participants) and from about 1,300 subjects provided by 6 global collaborators.

Notes on this clone: What this receptor recognizes is not known. No much larger clone exists at a distance of one base, and base qualities are not known.

Study-wide findings and limitations: The quantity of clinical and demographic metadata differed by source and by participant and was supplied without curation.

The CDR3 runs 15 amino acids, cysteine and phenylalanine included. Of the read, only the CDR3 DNA is kept; its 45 bases are in frame from base 1. V gives up 4 bases and J gives up 2 bases, and the segment between their germline ends measures 16 bases. CDR1 and CDR2, per the germline V gene (reference sequence), are SGHKS and YYEKEE. The collaborating institutions used their own protocols to collect whole blood in K2EDTA tubes. For TCRbeta analysis, collaborators shipped samples as frozen whole blood, isolated PBMCs, or DNA extracted from either of those sample types. The immunoSEQ Assay, a bias-controlled multiplex PCR, was used to amplify TCRbeta CDR3 regions from genomic DNA. On the authors' methods: The number of nucleated cells in each sample was estimated from the amplification of reference gene primers within the assay. To quantify the absolute abundance of each unique TCRbeta CDR3 rearrangement, sequence reads were collapsed and filtered. For each sample, productive Simpson clonality was calculated as the square root of Simpson's diversity index over productive rearrangements. The clones in this table, taken by TCRdb from immuneACCESS, are in-frame only. Not every clone is retained; where verified, under half of the shortfall comes from an unresolved V gene, and the cause of the rest is unknown. That table furnishes V, J and clone size, whereas the DNA furnished D and trimming. In all, the sample holds 29,000 or so clones, and about 87% of those were seen once. The ten top clones hold around 10% of the sample.

This sequence originates from a human donor in a cohort sampled during active COVID-19. The donor label of this sample is uncertain. The rearrangement joined TRBV5-5 to TRBJ2-7; TRBD1 might be the D gene, on 6 matching bases. The source material was peripheral blood. The DNA reads as follows: TGTGCCAGCAGCGCATCCTTCAGGGGAGCCTACGAGCAGTACTTC. This encodes CASSASFRGAYEQYF.